This T cell receptor (beta chain) is from a study of Graves' ophthalmopathy and Graves' hyperthyroidism. J gave up 0 bases and V 2 bases, and 12 bases lay outside the gene matches. The CDR3 runs to 20 residues. Germline V gene lookup returns CDR1 MNHEY and CDR2 SVGEGT. This clonotype was observed at least ten times. From RNA, the CDR3 regions of TCR beta chains were amplified and sequenced. Investigators did first-round RT-PCR with HTBI primers, then second-round multiplex PCR. TCRdb analysed the multiplex PCR reads with MiXCR anew, one entry per CDR3 protein. Of 450,000 or so distinct CDR3 sequences listed, about an eighth are singletons.

The sample taken for sequencing was blood. The chain links TRBV6-2 or TRBV6-3 to TRBJ2-6, with 8 bases aligning to TRBD1. This receptor was obtained from a woman aged 30 to 39 with Graves' ophthalmopathy. The CDR3 loop is CASSYIGRDRFPSGANVLTF. CDR3 in DNA: TGTGCCAGCAGTTACATCGGGCGGGACAGGTTCCCCTCTGGGGCCAACGTCCTGACTTTC.